This T cell receptor (beta chain) was recorded in a study of shared T cell receptors in the human thymus (dated by TCRdb to the early 2020s). As for the study more broadly: The study examined how the human thymus generates shared, self-reactive T-cell receptor alpha chains.

Points on this clone: The target of this receptor is not known. The record has no base qualities; no much larger clone is one base away.

The germline V gene yields LGHNA for CDR1 and YSLEER for CDR2. Taken from cysteine to phenylalanine, the CDR3 has 16 residues. The read is trimmed to its CDR3 DNA, 48 bases read in frame from base 1. The junction carries 13 bases between V and J, which are trimmed by 0 bases and 4 bases respectively. Libraries were made using the immunoSEQ multiplex PCR assay. In its TCRdb copy, this immuneACCESS table keeps in-frame sequences only and misses some clones. Where compared with another copy, unresolved V genes explain less than half of these, and the others have no known cause. Here the sample has 600,000 or so clones; 80% to 90% occur a single time. The ten largest account for about 0.0094% of the sample. The same sample was also used in a study of human thymus T cells. Looking at the second paper: In Finland, the donors were immunologically healthy infants who were having open corrective cardiac surgery for congenital heart defects. Thymus tissue was collected as surgical resects that were removed during corrective cardiac surgery. V and J gene segment usage appeared biased in both thymic and peripheral blood repertoires. The related research reported highly overlapping thymic TCR repertoires among unrelated individuals. The study characterized TCR alpha and beta repertoires from about 8 infant thymus samples and a few related peripheral blood samples. Donor ages ranged from about 6 to 244 days, and the cohort comprised about six male and a couple of female infants. Thymocytes were mechanically released from the tissue and were stored as pellets of roughly 9-30 million cells at -70 degrees C. A QIAsymphony instrument was used to extract genomic DNA from frozen cell pellets. TCRB and TCRAD loci were amplified from a standardized quantity of quality-controlled genomic DNA using the immunoSEQ multiplex PCR assay. The V(D)J region was spanned by amplicons of a length sufficient to cover the CDR3 and to identify V and J genes. The commercial immunoSEQ service was used to sequence amplicons on an Illumina platform. Primer bias and sequencing errors were corrected as previously described, and TCRAD and TCRB were defined on the basis of the IMGT database. Repertoires were analysed with immunoSEQ Analyzer 3.0 and VDJTools, covering basic statistics, V/J segment usage, diversity estimates, rarefaction and pairwise overlap. Diversity was estimated using the Chao1, ChaoE, Efron-Thisted, Shannon and inverse Simpson indices, and was also estimated on datasets down-sampled to the size of the smallest sample. Repertoire overlap used strict matching of CDR3 nucleotide sequence, V gene and J gene, with Jaccard-based multidimensional scaling clustering. On average, roughly 800,000 unique TCRB clonotypes were obtained from thymus samples, compared with around 78,000 from blood samples.

The source of this sequence is a boy in the first two years of life with a congenital heart defect. Donor details come from another sample of the same person, matched by shared clones. This chain is built from TRBV4-3 and TRBJ2-1, with the D gene too uncertain to name. The material sequenced was thymocytes. The base sequence is TGCGCCAGCAGCCAAGATTGGCGGAGAGCATACAATGAGCAGTTCTTC. It translates as CASSQDWRRAYNEQFF.